The 12 T cell receptor beta chains listed next were all sequenced from one sample in a study of T cells in Graves' hyperthyroidism and ophthalmopathy. RNA transcripts were the template for amplifying TCR beta CDR3 regions. First-round RT-PCR of the TCR CDR3 relied on the HTBI primer set. TCRdb reprocessed the multiplex PCR reads via MiXCR and lists one record per CDR3 protein. The profile covers about 350,000 distinct CDR3 sequences, with around 14% appearing a single time and around 23% taken by the ten largest. The specimen sequenced was blood. These receptor sequences come from a woman aged 25 to 39 with Graves' hyperthyroidism.

CDR3: CAWSVLPGTLRSLGAYEQYF. The CDR3 coding sequence is TGTGCCTGGAGTGTACTTCCCGGGACACTGCGGTCCTTGGGAGCCTACGAGCAGTACTTC. This sequence joins TRBV30 and TRBJ2-7; the D gene is possibly TRBD1 (6 bases). Germline values: CDR1 GTSNPN, CDR2 SVGIG (reference sequence). This CDR3 region has 20 residues. V lost 0 bases and J lost 2, with 29 bases in between.

Only a few counts were recorded for this clonotype. The V and J genes are TRBV20-1 and TRBJ2-7, with TRBD1 identical over 9 bases. Germline V gene sequence: CDR1 DFQATT, CDR2 SNEGSKA (reference sequence). Trimming cost V 6 bases and J 4 bases; bases outside gene matches: 10. The CDR3 totals 14 residues. CDR3 loop: CSAESTGGGYEQYF. The CDR3 region has the DNA TGCAGTGCAGAATCTACAGGGGGCGGGTACGAGCAGTACTTC.

The CDR3 spells CASSPTVRDEQYF. CDR3 coding DNA: TGTGCCAGCAGCCCAACCGTCCGGGACGAGCAGTACTTC. This chain joins TRBV3-1 and TRBJ2-7; D call uncertain. Trimming left V 4 bases short and J 5 bases short, with 12 bases between. CDR3 size: 13 residues. The germline V gene has CDR1 LGHDT and CDR2 YNNKEL (reference sequence).

V usage is TRBV19 and J usage is TRBJ1-1, with D perhaps TRBD1 (6 bases). Germline V gives CDR1 LNHDA, CDR2 SQIVND (reference sequence). The V end lost 7 bases, the J end lost 2 bases, and 14 bases lay between the germline ends. This CDR3 region has 14 residues. CDR3 nucleotide sequence: TGTGCCAGTAAACCTTGGACAGAAAACACTGAAGCTTTCTTT. It specifies CASKPWTENTEAFF.

Many counts were recorded for this clonotype. CDR3 protein: CASSPQSSTGELFF. DNA for the CDR3: TGTGCCAGCAGCCCCCAATCGAGCACCGGGGAGCTGTTTTTT. This chain joins TRBV9 and TRBJ2-2, with D unresolved. Germline V CDR1 and CDR2: SGDLS, YYNGEE. Trimming pared 4 bases from V and 4 bases from J, leaving 11 bases between. The CDR3 runs to 14 residues.

The chain couples TRBV5-5 to TRBJ2-1; 15 nucleotides align to TRBD2. The V and J ends lost 3 bases and 8 bases, in that order; junction bases with no gene match: 6. The CDR3 is 16 amino acids. CDR1 is SGHKS and CDR2 is YYEKEE in the germline V gene (reference sequence). The CDR3 is CASSWLRTSGGDEQFF. The DNA of the CDR3 is TGTGCCAGCAGCTGGCTAAGGACTAGCGGGGGGGATGAGCAGTTCTTC.

This clonotype was picked up many times. This chain connects TRBV20-1 to TRBJ2-1, with 12 bases lining up with TRBD2. Germline V lookup: CDR1 DFQATT, CDR2 SNEGSKA (reference sequence). V trimming: 7 bases; J trimming: 5 bases; junction bases outside the gene matches: 15. This CDR3 spans 17 amino acids. The CDR3 DNA sequence: TGCAGTGTGACTAGCGGGAGTACTTTTGGAATGGACAATGAGCAGTTCTTC. It codes for CSVTSGSTFGMDNEQFF.

CDR3 DNA sequence: TGCGCCAGCAGCTTGGGCATCATTGGAAACACCATATATTTT. This sequence encodes CASSLGIIGNTIYF. V is TRBV5-1 and J is TRBJ1-3; D gene uncertain. Germline V gives CDR1 SGHRS, CDR2 YFSETQ. The CDR3 runs to 14 residues. Trimming took off 0 bases at V and 3 bases at J, with 7 bases between the two ends.

This sequence joins TRBV9 and TRBJ2-1; 8 nucleotides agree with TRBD2. This CDR3 has 15 residues. CDR1 SGDLS and CDR2 YYNGEE come from the germline V gene. J was trimmed by 10 bases and V by 3 bases; bases with no gene match: 12. The DNA for the CDR3 is TGTGCCAGCAGCGCCGGGGGAGCGGGAGTATGGGAGCAGTTCTTC. Translation: CASSAGGAGVWEQFF. The entire variable domain, with the rest obtained from reference TRBV9 and TRBJ2-1, is as follows: DSGVTQTPKHLITATGQRVTLRCSPRSGDLSVYWYQQSLDQGLQFLIQYYNGEERAKGNILERFSAQQFPDLHSELNLSSLELGDSALYFCASSAGGAGVWEQFFGPGTRLTVL.

The chain carries TRBV20-1 and TRBJ2-5; D is unclear. V lost 2 bases, J lost 2 bases, and 9 bases lay in between. This CDR3 is built from 13 residues. Germline V gene data show CDR1 as DFQATT and CDR2 as SNEGSKA (reference sequence). The CDR3 loop is CSARISIQETQYF. CDR3 nucleotides: TGCAGTGCTAGAATCTCAATTCAAGAGACCCAGTACTTC.

Comment on this clonotype: Given a much more abundant clone one base away, this may be a read error. The rearrangement uses TRBV7-9 and TRBJ2-3, with D maybe TRBD1 (5 bases). The CDR3 contains 14 residues. Germline CDR1 is SEHNR and CDR2 is FQNEAQ (reference sequence). CDR3 residues: CASSPVDSTDAQYF. CDR3 DNA sequence: TGTGCCAGCAGCCCCGTCGACAGCACAGATGCGCAGTATTTT.

This clonotype was seen many times. V gene TRBV2 combines with J gene TRBJ1-5; D unresolved. Trimming cost V 7 bases and J 1 base, with 11 bases left between them. Per germline, CDR1 SNHLY and CDR2 FYNNEI. The CDR3 sequence is 14 residues long. CDR3: CASKSSISNQPQHF. As DNA, the CDR3 is TGTGCCAGCAAAAGTTCTATAAGCAATCAGCCCCAGCATTTT.